These 13 T cell receptor beta chains were all obtained from the same sample, sequenced in a study of CD8 T cells in ankylosing spondylitis. MiXCR, applied by TCRdb to the 5' RACE reads, yields one record per CDR3 protein. The data contain around 280,000 distinct CDR3 sequences, about 20% of them singletons. The sequenced material came from blood, either unsorted or a sorted T cell fraction (not recorded which). All receptors come from a male donor with ankylosing spondylitis or in good health (not recorded which).

CDR3 DNA sequence: TGCAGCGTCAATAGCGGGATCGACGGGGAGCTGTTTTTT. It yields the protein CSVNSGIDGELFF. The J gene is TRBJ2-2, the V gene TRBV29-1; 8 bases align to TRBD2. The CDR3 is 13 amino acids. Germline CDR1 and CDR2: SQVTM and ANQGSEA. Trimming at V came to 6 bases and at J to 7 bases, leaving 7 bases not matched to a gene.

This clonotype was seen more than once but under ten times. V is TRBV5-5 and J is TRBJ2-5; TRBD1 matches 9 bases. J gave up 4 bases and V 3 bases, and 4 bases lay outside the gene matches. This CDR3 spans 14 amino acids. Germline V gene sequence: CDR1 SGHKS, CDR2 YYEKEE (reference sequence). CDR3 loop: CASSWGQGGETQYF. The CDR3 nucleotides read TGTGCCAGCAGCTGGGGACAGGGAGGAGAGACCCAGTACTTC.

The chain employs TRBV12-3 or TRBV12-4 and TRBJ2-1; 8 bases are shared with TRBD1. The CDR3 sequence is 11 residues long. The junction had 10 bases not matched to a gene; V was cut back by 10 bases and J by 14 bases. The CDR3 coding sequence is TGTGCCATCAAGCCCTTGACAGGGGAGTTCTTC. Its protein product is CAIKPLTGEFF.

The chain combines TRBV12-3 or TRBV12-4 with TRBJ2-3; possibly TRBD1 for D (6 bases). The CDR3 has 14 residues. V lost 2 bases and J 6 bases, leaving 12 bases between the germline ends. CDR3 protein: CASSLSRGEDTQYF. For the CDR3, the DNA is TGTGCCAGCAGTTTAAGCAGGGGCGAGGATACGCAGTATTTT.

This clonotype was seen ten or more times. V usage is TRBV7-8 and J usage is TRBJ2-1; a possible D gene is TRBD2 (6 bases). The CDR3 runs 15 residues. V lost 5 bases to trimming and J lost 4 bases, with 15 bases between them. Germline V gene data show CDR1 as SGHVS and CDR2 as FQNEAQ. The DNA for the CDR3 is TGTGCCAGCAGCCCCTCTGGCGGGATGTACAATGAGCAGTTCTTC. Protein sequence: CASSPSGGMYNEQFF.

The V and J genes are TRBV10-3 and TRBJ2-6; 8 bases agree with TRBD1. The trim removed 6 bases at V and 0 bases at J, leaving 7 bases unmatched. The CDR3 is made up of 17 amino acids. Germline CDR1 ENHRY, CDR2 SYGVKD. CDR3: CAISWTGPSSGANVLTF. DNA of the CDR3: TGTGCCATCAGCTGGACAGGGCCCAGCTCTGGGGCCAACGTCCTGACTTTC.

This clonotype was seen once. The rearrangement links TRBV12-3 or TRBV12-4 to TRBJ2-2, with 8 bases identical to TRBD2. The length of the CDR3 is 16 residues. V shed 7 bases, J shed 3 bases, and the junction held 10 bases outside the gene matches. The CDR3 region is CASTERGRTYTGELFF. CDR3 DNA sequence: TGTGCCAGCACAGAGCGGGGGAGGACCTACACCGGGGAGCTGTTTTTT.

V gene TRBV3-1 combines with J gene TRBJ2-1; 14 bases agree with TRBD2. CDR1 and CDR2 from the germline V gene are LGHDT and YNNKEL (reference sequence). The CDR3 has 20 amino acids. With V trimmed by 3 bases and J by 0 bases, 10 bases remained unmatched. The CDR3 here is CASSHPGLAGGHSSYNEQFF. CDR3 nucleotides: TGTGCCAGCAGCCATCCCGGACTAGCGGGGGGCCATAGCTCCTACAATGAGCAGTTCTTC.

This clonotype was observed a few times. The CDR3 nucleotides are TGTGCCAGCAGCACCACCGACCGACAGGGGTTTGGAAACACCATATATTTT. It is translated as CASSTTDRQGFGNTIYF. The chain employs TRBV6-1 and TRBJ1-3, with 8 bases matching TRBD1. V lost 6 bases to trimming and J lost 3 bases; unmatched junction nucleotides: 13. Germline V CDR1 and CDR2: MNHNS, SASEGT. The CDR3 runs to 17 residues.

This clonotype was recorded at least ten times. The chain recombines TRBV5-1 with TRBJ2-1, with 7 bases aligning to TRBD1. This CDR3 has 12 amino acids. Looked up from germline, CDR1 is SGHRS and CDR2 is YFSETQ. V shed 2 bases, J shed 9 bases, and the junction held 2 bases outside the gene matches. The DNA of the CDR3 is TGCGCCAGCAGCTTACAGGGGCGTGAGCAGTTCTTC. Its translation is CASSLQGREQFF.

This clonotype was detected a few times. The chain carries TRBV20-1 and TRBJ2-5; TRBD1 might be the D (5 bases). The CDR3 covers 13 residues. V was cut by 4 bases and J by 5 bases, with 14 bases left in between. Germline assignment: CDR1 DFQATT and CDR2 SNEGSKA (reference sequence). The CDR3 coding sequence is TGCAGTGCTAAACCGACAGTCTTGGAGACCCAGTACTTC. It yields the protein CSAKPTVLETQYF.

This clonotype has more than one count but fewer than ten. V is TRBV27 and J is TRBJ2-1; 9 bases are a match to TRBD2. CDR1 and CDR2 (germline): MNHEY, SMNVEV (reference sequence). CDR3 size: 15 residues. Trimming removed 4 bases from V and 6 bases from J; junction bases left unmatched: 7. The CDR3 DNA sequence: TGTGCCAGCAGTTGGGTGCTAGCGGGACTCAATGAGCAGTTCTTC. Encoded protein: CASSWVLAGLNEQFF.

J is TRBJ2-5 and V is TRBV15; D perhaps matches TRBD2 (6 bases). Per germline, CDR1 LNHNV and CDR2 YYDKDF (reference sequence). The CDR3 is 16 amino acids. V lost 0 bases to trimming and J lost 4 bases, with 15 bases between them. CDR3 nucleotides: TGTGCCACCAGCAGAGATTATCGGGGGACTTCAGAGACCCAGTACTTC. Translation: CATSRDYRGTSETQYF.